The subject of this entry is one T cell receptor (beta chain). This sample was taken from a study of immune evolution from preneoplasia to lung adenocarcinoma. Germline CDR1 and CDR2: GTSNPN and SVGIG (reference sequence). CDR3 size: 14 residues. Losses at the gene ends were 2 bases for V and 8 bases for J; bases not matched to a gene: 7. Sequencing was performed with immunoSEQ multiplex PCR; in TCRdb, only in-frame clones are kept and a portion is missing. The data hold about 41,000 clones, with more than 60% observed a single time. The sequence derives from a person aged 55 to 75 with lung adenocarcinoma. The sequenced material came from FFPE invasive lung adenocarcinoma tissue. This chain connects TRBV30 to TRBJ1-4; TRBD1 matches at 8 bases. CDR3 residues: CAWSRQGRFEKLFF. The CDR3 nucleotides read TGTGCCTGGAGTCGACAGGGGCGGTTCGAAAAACTGTTTTTT.